This T cell receptor beta chain was captured in a study of identical twins. Germline values: CDR1 KGHSY, CDR2 FQNENV. CDR3 length: 13 amino acids. Each CDR3 protein is one row after TCRdb ran MiXCR on the 5' RACE reads. Among roughly 1,500,000 distinct CDR3 sequences listed, around a third were seen once. V gene TRBV16 combines with J gene TRBJ2-4; a possible D gene is TRBD2 (6 bases). The closer fit of TRBJ2-7 to the DNA end suggests the J call may be wrong. This clonotype originated in a newborn girl in good health. Sequencing was performed on cord blood. The CDR3 DNA reads TGTGCCAGCAGCAATCGGGAGCTCTACGAGCAGTACTTC. The encoded protein is CASSNRELYEQYF.